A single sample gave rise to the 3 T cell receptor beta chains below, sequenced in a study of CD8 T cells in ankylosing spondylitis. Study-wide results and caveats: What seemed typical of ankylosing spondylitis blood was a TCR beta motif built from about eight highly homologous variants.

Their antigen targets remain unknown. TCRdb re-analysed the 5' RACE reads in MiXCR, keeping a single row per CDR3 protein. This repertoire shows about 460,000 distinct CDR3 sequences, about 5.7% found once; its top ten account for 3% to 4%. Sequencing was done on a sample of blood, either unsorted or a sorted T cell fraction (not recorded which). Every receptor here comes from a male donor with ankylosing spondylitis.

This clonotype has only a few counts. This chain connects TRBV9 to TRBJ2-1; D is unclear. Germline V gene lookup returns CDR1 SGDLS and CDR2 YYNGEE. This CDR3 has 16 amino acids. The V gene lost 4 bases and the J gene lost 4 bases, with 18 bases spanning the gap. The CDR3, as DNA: TGTGCCAGCAGCCCTCCGGGCGGAATCCTTTACAATGAGCAGTTCTTC. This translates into CASSPPGGILYNEQFF.

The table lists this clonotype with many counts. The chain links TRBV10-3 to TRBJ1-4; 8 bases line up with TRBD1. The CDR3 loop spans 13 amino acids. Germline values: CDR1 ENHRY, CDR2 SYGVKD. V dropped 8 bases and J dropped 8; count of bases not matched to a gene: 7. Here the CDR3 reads CAIRAGGEEKLFF. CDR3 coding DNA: TGTGCCATCCGGGCAGGGGGCGAAGAAAAACTGTTTTTT.

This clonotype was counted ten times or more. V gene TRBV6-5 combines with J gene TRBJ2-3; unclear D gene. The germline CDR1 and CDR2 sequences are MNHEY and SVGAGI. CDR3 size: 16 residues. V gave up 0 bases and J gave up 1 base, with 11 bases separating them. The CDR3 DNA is TGTGCCAGCAGTTACTCGGCGTCCCCCGGCACAGATACGCAGTATTTT. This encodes CASSYSASPGTDTQYF.